The present T cell receptor beta chain was sequenced within a study of T-cell reconstitution after alpha-beta-depleted transplantation in children. This clonotype showed up many times. Unique molecular identifiers were incorporated into the prepared TCRbeta library. TCRdb processed the PCR reads anew with MiXCR; each CDR3 protein has one entry. The sample includes roughly 24,000 distinct CDR3 sequences, about 11% seen only once; the top ten take 20% to 30%. The germline V and J ends were trimmed by 1 base and 6 bases, with 15 bases remaining between them. The CDR3 totals 15 residues. The genes are TRBV12-3 or TRBV12-4 and TRBJ1-1; D is undetermined. The source was PBMCs from the stem cell graft donor, collected from the stem cell graft. The sequence came from a human donor who donated a stem cell graft to a child with chronic granulomatous disease. CDR3 sequence reads: CASSLDPGLGSEAFF. The CDR3 bases are TGTGCCAGCAGTTTAGATCCGGGGTTGGGTTCTGAAGCTTTCTTT.